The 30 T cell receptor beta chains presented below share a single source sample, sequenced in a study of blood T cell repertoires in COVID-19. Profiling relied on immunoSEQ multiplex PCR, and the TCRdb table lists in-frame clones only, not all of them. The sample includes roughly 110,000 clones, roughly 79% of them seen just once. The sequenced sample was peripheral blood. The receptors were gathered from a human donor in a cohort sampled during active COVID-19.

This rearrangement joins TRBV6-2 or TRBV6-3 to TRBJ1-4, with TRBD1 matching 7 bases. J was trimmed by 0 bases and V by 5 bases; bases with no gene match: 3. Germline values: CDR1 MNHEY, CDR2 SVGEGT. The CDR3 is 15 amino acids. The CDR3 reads CASSQTGTTNEKLFF. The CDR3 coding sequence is TGTGCCAGCAGTCAGACAGGGACAACTAATGAAAAACTGTTTTTT.

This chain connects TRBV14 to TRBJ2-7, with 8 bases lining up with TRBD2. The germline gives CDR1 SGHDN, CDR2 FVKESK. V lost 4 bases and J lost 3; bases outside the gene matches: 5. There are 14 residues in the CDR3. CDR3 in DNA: TGTGCCAGCAGCCCGGGACTAGGGGTCTACGAGCAGTACTTC. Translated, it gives CASSPGLGVYEQYF. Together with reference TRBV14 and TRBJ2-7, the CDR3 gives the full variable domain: EAGVTQFPSHSVIEKGQTVTLRCDPISGHDNLYWYRRVMGKEIKFLLHFVKESKQDESGMPNNRFLAERTGGTYSTLKVQPAELEDSGVYFCASSPGLGVYEQYFGPGTRLTVT.

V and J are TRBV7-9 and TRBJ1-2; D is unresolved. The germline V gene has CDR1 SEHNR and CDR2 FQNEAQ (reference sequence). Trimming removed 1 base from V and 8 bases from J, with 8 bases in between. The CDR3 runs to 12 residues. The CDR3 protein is CASSLVGGGYTF. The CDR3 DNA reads TGTGCCAGCAGCTTAGTGGGAGGCGGCTACACCTTC.

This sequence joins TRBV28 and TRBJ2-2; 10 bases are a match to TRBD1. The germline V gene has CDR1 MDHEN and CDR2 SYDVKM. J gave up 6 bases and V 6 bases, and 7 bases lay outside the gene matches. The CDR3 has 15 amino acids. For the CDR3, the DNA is TGTGCCAGCAGGATGGGGACAGGGGAGGCCGGGGAGCTGTTTTTT. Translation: CASRMGTGEAGELFF.

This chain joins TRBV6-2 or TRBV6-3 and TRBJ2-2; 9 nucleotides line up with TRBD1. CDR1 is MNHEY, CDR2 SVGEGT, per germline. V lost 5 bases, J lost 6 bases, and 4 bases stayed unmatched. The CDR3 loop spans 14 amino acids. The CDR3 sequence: CASSRTGESGELFF. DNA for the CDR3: TGTGCCAGCAGTCGGACAGGGGAATCCGGGGAGCTGTTTTTT.

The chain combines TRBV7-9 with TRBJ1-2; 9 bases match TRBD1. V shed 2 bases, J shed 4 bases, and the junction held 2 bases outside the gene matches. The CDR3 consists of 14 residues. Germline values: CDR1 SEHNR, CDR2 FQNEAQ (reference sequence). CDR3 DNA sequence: TGTGCCAGCAGCTTAACGGACAGGGGCTATGGCTACACCTTC. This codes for CASSLTDRGYGYTF.

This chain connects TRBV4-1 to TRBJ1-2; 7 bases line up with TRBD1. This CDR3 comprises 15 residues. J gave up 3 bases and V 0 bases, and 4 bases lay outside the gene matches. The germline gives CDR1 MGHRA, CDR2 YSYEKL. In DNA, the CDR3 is TGCGCCAGCAGCCAAGATGAGCAGGGGGACTATGGCTACACCTTC. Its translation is CASSQDEQGDYGYTF.

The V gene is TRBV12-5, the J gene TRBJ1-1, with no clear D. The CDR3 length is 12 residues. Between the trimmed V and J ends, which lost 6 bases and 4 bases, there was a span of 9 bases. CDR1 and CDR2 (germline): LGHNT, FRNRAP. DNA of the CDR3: TGTGCTAGTGGCAAGCATGCCACTGAAGCTTTCTTT. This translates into CASGKHATEAFF.

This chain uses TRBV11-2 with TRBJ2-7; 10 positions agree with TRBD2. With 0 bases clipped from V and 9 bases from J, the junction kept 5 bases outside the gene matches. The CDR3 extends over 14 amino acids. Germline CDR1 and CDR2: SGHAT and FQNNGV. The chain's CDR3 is CASSLDTSSGGQYF. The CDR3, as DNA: TGTGCCAGCAGCTTAGATACGTCTAGCGGGGGGCAGTACTTC.

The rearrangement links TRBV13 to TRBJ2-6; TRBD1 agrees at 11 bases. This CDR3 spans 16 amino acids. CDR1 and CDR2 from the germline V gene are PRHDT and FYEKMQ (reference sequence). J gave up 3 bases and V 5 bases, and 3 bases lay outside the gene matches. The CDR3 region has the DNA TGTGCCAGCAGCGGACAGGGGGCGATTGGGGCCAACGTCCTGACTTTC. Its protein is CASSGQGAIGANVLTF.

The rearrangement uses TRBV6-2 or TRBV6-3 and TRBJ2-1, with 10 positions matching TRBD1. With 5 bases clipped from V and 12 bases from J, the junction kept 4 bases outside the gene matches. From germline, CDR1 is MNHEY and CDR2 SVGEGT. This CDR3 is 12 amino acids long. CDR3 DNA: TGTGCCAGCAGTCGGGACAGGGGAGGGCAGTTCTTC. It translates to CASSRDRGGQFF.

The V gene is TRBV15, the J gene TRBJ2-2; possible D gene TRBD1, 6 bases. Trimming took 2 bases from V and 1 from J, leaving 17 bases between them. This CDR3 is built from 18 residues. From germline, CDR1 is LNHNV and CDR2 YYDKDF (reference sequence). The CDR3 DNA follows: TGTGCCACCAGCAGACTCCACCCGACAGGCGTGAACACCGGGGAGCTGTTTTTT. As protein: CATSRLHPTGVNTGELFF. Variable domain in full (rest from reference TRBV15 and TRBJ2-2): DAMVIQNPRYQVTQFGKPVTLSCSQTLNHNVMYWYQQKSSQAPKLLFHYYDKDFNNEADTPDNFQSRRPNTSFCFLDIRSPGLGDTAMYLCATSRLHPTGVNTGELFFGEGSRLTVL.

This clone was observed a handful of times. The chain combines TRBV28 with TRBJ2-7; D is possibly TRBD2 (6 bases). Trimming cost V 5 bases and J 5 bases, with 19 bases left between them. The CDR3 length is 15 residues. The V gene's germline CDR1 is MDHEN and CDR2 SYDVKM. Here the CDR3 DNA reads TGTGCCAGCAGTCAACCGGGGACGGGACTCCACGAGCAGTACTTC. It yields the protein CASSQPGTGLHEQYF.

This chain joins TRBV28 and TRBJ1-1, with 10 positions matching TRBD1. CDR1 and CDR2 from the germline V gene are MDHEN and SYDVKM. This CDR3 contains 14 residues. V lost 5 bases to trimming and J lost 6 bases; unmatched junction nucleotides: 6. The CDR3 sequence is CASSLRQGAAEAFF. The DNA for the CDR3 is TGTGCCAGCAGTCTTAGACAGGGGGCGGCTGAAGCTTTCTTT.

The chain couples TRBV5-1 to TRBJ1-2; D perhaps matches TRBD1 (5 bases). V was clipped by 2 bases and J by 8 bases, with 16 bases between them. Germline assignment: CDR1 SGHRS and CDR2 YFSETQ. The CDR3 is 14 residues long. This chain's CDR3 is CASSFAFRDNGYTF. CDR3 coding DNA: TGCGCCAGCAGCTTCGCCTTCAGGGATAACGGCTACACCTTC.

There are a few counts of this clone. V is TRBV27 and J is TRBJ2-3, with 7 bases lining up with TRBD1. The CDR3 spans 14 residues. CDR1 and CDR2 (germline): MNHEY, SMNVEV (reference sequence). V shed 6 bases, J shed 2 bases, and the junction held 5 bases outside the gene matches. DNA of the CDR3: TGTGCCAGCAGACCGGGACAGCACACAGATACGCAGTATTTT. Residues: CASRPGQHTDTQYF.

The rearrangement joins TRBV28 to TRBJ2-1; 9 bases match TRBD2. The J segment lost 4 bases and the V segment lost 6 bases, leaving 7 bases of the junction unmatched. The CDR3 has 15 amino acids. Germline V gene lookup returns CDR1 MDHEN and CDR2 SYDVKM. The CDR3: CASSPGTSRYNEQFF. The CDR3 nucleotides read TGTGCCAGCAGCCCTGGGACTAGCAGATACAATGAGCAGTTCTTC.

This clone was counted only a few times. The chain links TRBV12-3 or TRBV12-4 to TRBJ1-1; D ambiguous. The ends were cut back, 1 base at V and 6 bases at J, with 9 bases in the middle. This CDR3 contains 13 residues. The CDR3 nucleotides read TGTGCCAGCAGTTTAGTTCGGCAGGCTGAAGCTTTCTTT. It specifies CASSLVRQAEAFF.

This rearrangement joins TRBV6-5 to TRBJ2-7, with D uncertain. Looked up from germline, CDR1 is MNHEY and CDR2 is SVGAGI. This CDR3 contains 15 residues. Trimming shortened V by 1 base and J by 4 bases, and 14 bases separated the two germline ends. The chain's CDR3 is CASSYFSQNFYEQYF. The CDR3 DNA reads TGTGCCAGCAGTTACTTTTCTCAGAATTTTTACGAGCAGTACTTC.

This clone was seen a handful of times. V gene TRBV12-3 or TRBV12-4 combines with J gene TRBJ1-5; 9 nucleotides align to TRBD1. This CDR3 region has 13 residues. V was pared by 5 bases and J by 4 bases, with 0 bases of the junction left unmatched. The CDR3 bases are TGTGCCAGCAGTGACAGGGGGAATCAGCCCCAGCATTTT. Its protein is CASSDRGNQPQHF.

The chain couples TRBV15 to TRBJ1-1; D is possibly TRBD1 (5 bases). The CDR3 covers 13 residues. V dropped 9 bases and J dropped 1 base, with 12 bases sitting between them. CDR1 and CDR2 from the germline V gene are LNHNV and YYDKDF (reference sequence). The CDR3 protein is CATAGRANTEAFF. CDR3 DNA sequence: TGTGCCACAGCGGGCAGGGCGAACACTGAAGCTTTCTTT.

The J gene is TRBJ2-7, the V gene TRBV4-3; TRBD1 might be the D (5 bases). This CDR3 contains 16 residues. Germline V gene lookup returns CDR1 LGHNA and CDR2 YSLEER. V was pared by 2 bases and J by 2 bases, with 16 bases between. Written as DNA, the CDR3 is TGCGCCAGCAGCCAAACTGCCCGGGCAGGGACCTACGAGCAGTACTTC. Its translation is CASSQTARAGTYEQYF.

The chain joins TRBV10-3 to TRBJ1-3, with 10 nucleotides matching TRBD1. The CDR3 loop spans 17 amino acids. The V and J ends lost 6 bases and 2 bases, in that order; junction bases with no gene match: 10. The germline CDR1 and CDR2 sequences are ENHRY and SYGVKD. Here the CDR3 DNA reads TGTGCCATCAGGTCCGGGGTGGGACAGGGGACTGGAAACACCATATATTTT. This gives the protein CAIRSGVGQGTGNTIYF.

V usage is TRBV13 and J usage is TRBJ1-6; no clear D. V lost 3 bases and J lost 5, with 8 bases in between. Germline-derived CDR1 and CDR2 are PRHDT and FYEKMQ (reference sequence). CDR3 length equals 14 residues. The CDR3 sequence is CASSLGMHNSPLHF. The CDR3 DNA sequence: TGTGCCAGCAGCTTGGGCATGCATAATTCACCCCTCCACTTT.

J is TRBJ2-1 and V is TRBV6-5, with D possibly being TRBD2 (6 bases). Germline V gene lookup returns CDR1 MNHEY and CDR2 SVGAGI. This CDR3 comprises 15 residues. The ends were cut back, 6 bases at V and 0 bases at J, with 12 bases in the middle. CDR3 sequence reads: CASRGRGVSYNEQFF. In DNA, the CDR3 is TGTGCCAGCAGGGGACGCGGGGTCTCCTACAATGAGCAGTTCTTC.

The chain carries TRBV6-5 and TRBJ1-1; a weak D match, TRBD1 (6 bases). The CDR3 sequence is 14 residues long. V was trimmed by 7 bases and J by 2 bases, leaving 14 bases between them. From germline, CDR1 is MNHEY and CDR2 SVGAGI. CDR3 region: CASNTDRPNTEAFF. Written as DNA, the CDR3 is TGTGCCAGCAACACCGACAGGCCAAACACTGAAGCTTTCTTT.

The CDR3 nucleotides are TGTGCCAGCTCACCAATCAGGGACAGTTTTAGCAATCAGCCCCAGCATTTT. Translating it yields CASSPIRDSFSNQPQHF. The V gene is TRBV18, the J gene TRBJ1-5; 7 bases agree with TRBD1. CDR3 length equals 17 residues. Germline trimming cut 2 bases from V and 0 bases from J; bases unmatched to any gene: 7. Germline assignment: CDR1 KGHSH and CDR2 LQKENI.

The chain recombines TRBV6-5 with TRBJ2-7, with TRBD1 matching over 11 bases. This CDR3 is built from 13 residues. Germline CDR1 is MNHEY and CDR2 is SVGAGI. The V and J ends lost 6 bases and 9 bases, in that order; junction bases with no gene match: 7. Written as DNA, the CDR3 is TGTGCCAGCAGCGGGACAGGGGGTATCGGGCAGTACTTC. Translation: CASSGTGGIGQYF.

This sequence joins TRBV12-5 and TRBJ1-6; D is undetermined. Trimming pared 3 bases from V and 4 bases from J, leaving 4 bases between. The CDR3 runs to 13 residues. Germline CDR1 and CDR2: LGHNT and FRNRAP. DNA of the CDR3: TGTGCTAGTGGTTTACAATATAATTCACCCCTCCACTTT. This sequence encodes CASGLQYNSPLHF.

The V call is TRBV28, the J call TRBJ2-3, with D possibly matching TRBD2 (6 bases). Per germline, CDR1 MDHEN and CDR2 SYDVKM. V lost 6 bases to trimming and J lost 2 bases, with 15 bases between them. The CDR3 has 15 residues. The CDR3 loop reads CASSHAEGPTDTQYF. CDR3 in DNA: TGTGCCAGCAGCCACGCGGAGGGACCCACAGATACGCAGTATTTT.